Listed below are T cell receptor beta chains from one sample, sequenced in a study of T cell clonotyping in hematopoietic cell transplantation. Profiling relied on immunoSEQ multiplex PCR, and the TCRdb table lists in-frame clones only, not all of them. The sample records about 16,000 clones, over 55% being singletons. What was sequenced was peripheral blood mononuclear cells. Receptor source: a woman aged 55 to 70 in good health. Some clones in this sample may be carry-over from other donors' samples. The CDR3 runs from the conserved cysteine through the conserved F or W. A D gene is named only where the DNA matches it firmly. Size tells how often a clone was seen (once, few, many) or the class of an expanded clone, and some rows leave it out.

abundance: .
j_gene: TRBJ2-5
v_gene: TRBV9
d_gene: .
CDR3nt: TGTGCCAGCAGCGCACGGGGATACTATCAAGAGACCCAGTACTTC
CDR3aa: CASSARGYYQETQYF

abundance: .
j_gene: TRBJ2-7
v_gene: TRBV6-5
d_gene: .
CDR3nt: TGTGCCAGCAGTCGTTCCTCGACCTACGAGCAGTACTTC
CDR3aa: CASSRSSTYEQYF

abundance: .
j_gene: TRBJ2-3
v_gene: TRBV25-1
d_gene: TRBD2
CDR3nt: TGTGCCAGCAGCGAAGGGGGCCTAGCGGGAGTCGGGGATACGCAGTATTTT
CDR3aa: CASSEGGLAGVGDTQYF

abundance: .
j_gene: TRBJ1-1
v_gene: TRBV25-1
d_gene: .
CDR3nt: TGTGCCAGCAGTGAATCCCCCTTTAGGGGCGGGGACGGCGAAGCTTTCTTT
CDR3aa: CASSESPFRGGDGEAFF

abundance: once
j_gene: TRBJ1-2
v_gene: TRBV19
d_gene: .
CDR3nt: TGTGCCAGTAGTATACGCCGGGACAAAGCGGCCTATGGCTACACCTTC
CDR3aa: CASSIRRDKAAYGYTF

abundance: .
j_gene: TRBJ2-5
v_gene: TRBV4-1
d_gene: .
CDR3nt: TGCGCCAGCAGCCAAGATACCGGGAGAAGGACCCAGTACTTC
CDR3aa: CASSQDTGRRTQYF

abundance: .
j_gene: TRBJ2-2
v_gene: TRBV29-1
d_gene: TRBD1
CDR3nt: TGCAGCGTATGGGACAGGGGGAACACCGGGGAGCTGTTTTTT
CDR3aa: CSVWDRGNTGELFF

abundance: once
j_gene: TRBJ2-7
v_gene: TRBV28
d_gene: TRBD1
CDR3nt: TGTGCCAGCAGTTTATTGGGACAGGGCCAAGAAGAGCAGTACTTC
CDR3aa: CASSLLGQGQEEQYF

abundance: .
j_gene: TRBJ1-5
v_gene: TRBV14
d_gene: .
CDR3nt: TGTGCCAGCAGCCAAGGAGCCCAGCCCCAGCATTTT
CDR3aa: CASSQGAQPQHF

abundance: .
j_gene: TRBJ2-7
v_gene: TRBV25-1
d_gene: TRBD1
CDR3nt: TGTGCCAGCAGTAAAAGGGGGCGCACCTACGAGCAGTACTTC
CDR3aa: CASSKRGRTYEQYF

abundance: .
j_gene: TRBJ2-1
v_gene: TRBV27
d_gene: TRBD2
CDR3nt: TGTGCCAGCAGTTCCCTAGCGGGAGCCTACAATGAGCAGTTCTTC
CDR3aa: CASSSLAGAYNEQFF

abundance: .
j_gene: TRBJ1-2
v_gene: TRBV25-1
d_gene: .
CDR3nt: TGTGCCAGCAGTGAATCCGACAGTCTTTATGGCTACACCTTC
CDR3aa: CASSESDSLYGYTF

abundance: .
j_gene: TRBJ1-2
v_gene: TRBV19
d_gene: .
CDR3nt: TGTGCCAGTAGTGAAACGGGCGGGGGGAACTATGGCTACACCTTC
CDR3aa: CASSETGGGNYGYTF

abundance: .
j_gene: TRBJ2-1
v_gene: TRBV5-4
d_gene: .
CDR3nt: TGTGCCAGCAGCCCGGGGCGGGACTCCTACAATGAGCAGTTCTTC
CDR3aa: CASSPGRDSYNEQFF